The TCR beta chain under discussion was sequenced for a study of shared T cell receptors in the human thymus. Assay: immunoSEQ multiplex PCR; the TCRdb copy retains only in-frame clones and omits some. The sample includes 650,000 to 950,000 clones, approximately 83% of them seen just once. Trimming shortened V by 10 bases and J by 3 bases, and 12 bases separated the two germline ends. Germline V gene sequence: CDR1 SNHLY, CDR2 FYNNEI. The CDR3 loop spans 12 amino acids. This same sample was also taken into another study, of human thymus T cells. That publication notes: Immunologically healthy infants in Finland undergoing congenital heart defect surgery were the donors. Thymic tissue was derived from resections collected during corrective heart surgery. Thymic and blood repertoires appeared to display a bias in their usage of V and J genes.

V and J are TRBV2 and TRBJ1-2; D not certain. The TCR comes from a girl under three years old with a congenital heart defect. Source material: thymocytes. CDR3 sequence (DNA): TGTGCCACCTCAGACGGAGACTATGGCTACACCTTC. Translated, it gives CATSDGDYGYTF.